Many counts were recorded for the clone carrying this TCR beta chain. The data originate from a study of regulatory T cells in long-lasting Graves disease. Regarding time point: newly diagnosed GD, antithyroid drugs for less than 3 months. Scientists built the TCR library using RNA that was extracted from PBMCs. Graves' disease diagnosis relied on American Thyroid Association guidelines. Trimming left V 0 bases short and J 5 bases short, with 9 bases between. This CDR3 is built from 14 residues. Germline V gives CDR1 SGDLS, CDR2 YYNGEE. To make TCR beta libraries, researchers used iRepertoire HTBI primers and Arm-PCR of CDR3 regions. TCRdb independently ran MiXCR on the multiplex PCR reads; one entry per CDR3 protein. The sample includes approximately 390,000 distinct CDR3 sequences, around 15% of them seen just once. This same sample was also part of a study on T cells in Graves' hyperthyroidism and ophthalmopathy.

The chain has TRBV9 and TRBJ1-5; perhaps TRBD1 as D (5 bases). Here the sequenced sample was peripheral blood mononuclear cells (PBMCs), taken at new diagnosis, from a patient treated with antithyroid drugs. This sequence originates from a woman aged 18-29 years with Graves disease. The CDR3 protein is CASSVGGGDQPQHF. CDR3 nucleotides: TGTGCCAGCAGCGTAGGAGGAGGGGATCAGCCCCAGCATTTT.